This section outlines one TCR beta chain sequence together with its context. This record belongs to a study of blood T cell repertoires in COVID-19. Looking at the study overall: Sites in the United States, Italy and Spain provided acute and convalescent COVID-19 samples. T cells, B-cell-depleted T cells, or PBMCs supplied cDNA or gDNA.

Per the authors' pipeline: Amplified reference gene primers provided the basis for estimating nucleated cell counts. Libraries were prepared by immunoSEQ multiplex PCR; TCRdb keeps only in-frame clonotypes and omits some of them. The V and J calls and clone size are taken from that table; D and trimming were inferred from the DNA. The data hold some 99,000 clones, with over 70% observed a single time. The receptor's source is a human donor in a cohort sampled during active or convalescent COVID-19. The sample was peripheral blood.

The CDR3 sequence: CSVEDRNYGYTF. CDR3 nucleotide sequence: TGCAGCGTTGAAGACAGAAACTATGGCTACACCTTC. This rearrangement joins TRBV29-1 to TRBJ1-2; D ambiguous. This CDR3 comprises 12 residues. Trimming stripped 0 bases from V and 2 bases from J, with 4 bases between. In germline, CDR1 is SQVTM, CDR2 ANQGSEA.